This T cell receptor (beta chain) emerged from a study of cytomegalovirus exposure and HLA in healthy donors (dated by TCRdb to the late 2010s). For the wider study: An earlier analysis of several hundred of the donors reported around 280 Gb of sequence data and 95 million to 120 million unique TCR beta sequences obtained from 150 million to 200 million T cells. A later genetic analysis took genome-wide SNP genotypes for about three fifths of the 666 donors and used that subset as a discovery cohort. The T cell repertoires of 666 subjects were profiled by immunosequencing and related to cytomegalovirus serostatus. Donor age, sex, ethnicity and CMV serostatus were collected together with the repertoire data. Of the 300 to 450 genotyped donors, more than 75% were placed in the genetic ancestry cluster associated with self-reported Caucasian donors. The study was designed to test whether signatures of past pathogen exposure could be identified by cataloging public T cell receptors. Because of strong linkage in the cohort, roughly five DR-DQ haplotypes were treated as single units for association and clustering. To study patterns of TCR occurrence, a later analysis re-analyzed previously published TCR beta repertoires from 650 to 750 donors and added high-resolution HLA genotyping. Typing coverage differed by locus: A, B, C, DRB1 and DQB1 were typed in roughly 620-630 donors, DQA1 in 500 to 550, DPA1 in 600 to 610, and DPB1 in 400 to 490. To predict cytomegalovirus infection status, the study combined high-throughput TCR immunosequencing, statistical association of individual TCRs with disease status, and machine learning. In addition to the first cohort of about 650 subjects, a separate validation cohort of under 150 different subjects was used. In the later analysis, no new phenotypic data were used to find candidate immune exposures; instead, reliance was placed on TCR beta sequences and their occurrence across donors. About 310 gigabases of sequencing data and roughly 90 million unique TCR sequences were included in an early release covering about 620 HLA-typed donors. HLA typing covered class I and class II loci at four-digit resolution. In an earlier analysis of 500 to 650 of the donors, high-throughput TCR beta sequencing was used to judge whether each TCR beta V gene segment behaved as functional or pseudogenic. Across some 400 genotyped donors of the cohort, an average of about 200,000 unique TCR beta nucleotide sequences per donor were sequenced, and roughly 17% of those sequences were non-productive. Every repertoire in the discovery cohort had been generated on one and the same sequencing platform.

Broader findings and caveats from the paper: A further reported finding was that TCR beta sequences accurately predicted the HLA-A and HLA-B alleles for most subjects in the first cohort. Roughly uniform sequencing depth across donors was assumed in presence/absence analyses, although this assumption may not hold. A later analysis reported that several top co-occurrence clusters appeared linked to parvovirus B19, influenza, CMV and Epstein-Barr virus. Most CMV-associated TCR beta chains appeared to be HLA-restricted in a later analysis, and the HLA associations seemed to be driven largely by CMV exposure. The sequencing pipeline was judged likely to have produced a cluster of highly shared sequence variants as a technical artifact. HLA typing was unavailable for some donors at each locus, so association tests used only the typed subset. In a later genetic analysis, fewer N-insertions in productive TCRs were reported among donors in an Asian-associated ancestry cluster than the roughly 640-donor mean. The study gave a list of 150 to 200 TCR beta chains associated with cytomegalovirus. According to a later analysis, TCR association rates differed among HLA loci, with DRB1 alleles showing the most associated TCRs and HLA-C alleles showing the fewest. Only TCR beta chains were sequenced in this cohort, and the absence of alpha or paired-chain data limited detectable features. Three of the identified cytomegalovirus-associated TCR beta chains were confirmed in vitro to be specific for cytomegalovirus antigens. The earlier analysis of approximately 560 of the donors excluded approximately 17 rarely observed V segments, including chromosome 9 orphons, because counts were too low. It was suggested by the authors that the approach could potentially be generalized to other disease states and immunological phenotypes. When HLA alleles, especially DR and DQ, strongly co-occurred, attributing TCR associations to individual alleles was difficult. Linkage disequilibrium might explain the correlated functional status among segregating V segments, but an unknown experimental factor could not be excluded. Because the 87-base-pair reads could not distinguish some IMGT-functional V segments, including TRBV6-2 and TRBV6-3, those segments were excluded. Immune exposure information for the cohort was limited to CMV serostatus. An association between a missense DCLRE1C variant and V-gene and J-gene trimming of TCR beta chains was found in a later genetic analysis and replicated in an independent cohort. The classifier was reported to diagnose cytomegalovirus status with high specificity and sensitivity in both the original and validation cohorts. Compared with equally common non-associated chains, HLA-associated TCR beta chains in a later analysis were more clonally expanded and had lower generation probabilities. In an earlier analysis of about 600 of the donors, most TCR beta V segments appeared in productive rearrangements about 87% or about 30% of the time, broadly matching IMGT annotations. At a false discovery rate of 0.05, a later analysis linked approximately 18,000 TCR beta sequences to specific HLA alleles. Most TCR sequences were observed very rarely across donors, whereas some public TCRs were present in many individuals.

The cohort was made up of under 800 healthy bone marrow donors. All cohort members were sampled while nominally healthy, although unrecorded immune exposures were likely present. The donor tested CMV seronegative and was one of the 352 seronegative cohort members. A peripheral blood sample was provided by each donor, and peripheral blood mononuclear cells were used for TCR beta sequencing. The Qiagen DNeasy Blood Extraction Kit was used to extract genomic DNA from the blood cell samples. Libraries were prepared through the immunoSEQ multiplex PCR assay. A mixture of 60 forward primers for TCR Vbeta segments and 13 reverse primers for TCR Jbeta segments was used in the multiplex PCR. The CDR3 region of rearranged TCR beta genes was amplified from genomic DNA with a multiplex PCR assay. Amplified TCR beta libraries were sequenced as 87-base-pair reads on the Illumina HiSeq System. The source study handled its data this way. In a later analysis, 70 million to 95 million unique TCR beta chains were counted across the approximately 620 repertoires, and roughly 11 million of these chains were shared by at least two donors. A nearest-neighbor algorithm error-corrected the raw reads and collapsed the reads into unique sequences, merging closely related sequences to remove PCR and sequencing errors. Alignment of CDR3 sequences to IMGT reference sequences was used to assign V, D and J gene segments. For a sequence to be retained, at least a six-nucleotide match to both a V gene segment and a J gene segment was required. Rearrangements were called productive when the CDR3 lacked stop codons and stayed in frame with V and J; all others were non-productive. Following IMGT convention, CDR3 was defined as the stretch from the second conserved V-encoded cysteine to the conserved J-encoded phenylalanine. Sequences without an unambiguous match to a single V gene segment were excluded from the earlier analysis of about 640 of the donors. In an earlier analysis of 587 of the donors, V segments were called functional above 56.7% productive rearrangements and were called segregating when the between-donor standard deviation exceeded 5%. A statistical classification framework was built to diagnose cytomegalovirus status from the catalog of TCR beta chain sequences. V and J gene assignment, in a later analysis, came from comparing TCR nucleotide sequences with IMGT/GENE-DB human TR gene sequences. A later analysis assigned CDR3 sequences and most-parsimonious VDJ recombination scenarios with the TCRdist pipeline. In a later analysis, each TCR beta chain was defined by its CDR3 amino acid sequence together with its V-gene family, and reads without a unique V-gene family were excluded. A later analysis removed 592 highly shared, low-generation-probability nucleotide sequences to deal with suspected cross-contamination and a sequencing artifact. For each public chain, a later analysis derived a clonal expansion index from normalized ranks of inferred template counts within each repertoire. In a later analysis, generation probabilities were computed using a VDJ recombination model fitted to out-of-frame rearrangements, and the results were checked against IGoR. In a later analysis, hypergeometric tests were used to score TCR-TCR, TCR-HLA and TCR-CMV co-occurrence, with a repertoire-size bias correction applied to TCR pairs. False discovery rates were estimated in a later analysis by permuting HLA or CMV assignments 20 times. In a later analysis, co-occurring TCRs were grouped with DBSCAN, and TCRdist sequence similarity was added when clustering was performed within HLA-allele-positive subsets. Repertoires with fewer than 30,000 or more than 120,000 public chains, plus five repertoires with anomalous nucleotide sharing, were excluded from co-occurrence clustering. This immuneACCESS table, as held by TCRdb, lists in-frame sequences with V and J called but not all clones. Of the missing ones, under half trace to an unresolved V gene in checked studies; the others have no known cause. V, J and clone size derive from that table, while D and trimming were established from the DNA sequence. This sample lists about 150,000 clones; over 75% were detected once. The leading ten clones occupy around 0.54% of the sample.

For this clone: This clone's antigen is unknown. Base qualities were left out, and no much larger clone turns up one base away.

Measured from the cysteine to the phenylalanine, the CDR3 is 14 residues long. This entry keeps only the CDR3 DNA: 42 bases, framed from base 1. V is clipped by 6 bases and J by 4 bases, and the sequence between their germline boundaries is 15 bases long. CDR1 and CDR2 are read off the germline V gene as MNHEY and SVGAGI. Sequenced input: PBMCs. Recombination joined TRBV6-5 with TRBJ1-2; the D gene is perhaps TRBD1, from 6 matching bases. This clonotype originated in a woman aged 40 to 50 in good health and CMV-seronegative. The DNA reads TGTGCCAGCAGGATGGGGGGGGCCGGCTATGGCTACACCTTC. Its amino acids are CASRMGGAGYGYTF.